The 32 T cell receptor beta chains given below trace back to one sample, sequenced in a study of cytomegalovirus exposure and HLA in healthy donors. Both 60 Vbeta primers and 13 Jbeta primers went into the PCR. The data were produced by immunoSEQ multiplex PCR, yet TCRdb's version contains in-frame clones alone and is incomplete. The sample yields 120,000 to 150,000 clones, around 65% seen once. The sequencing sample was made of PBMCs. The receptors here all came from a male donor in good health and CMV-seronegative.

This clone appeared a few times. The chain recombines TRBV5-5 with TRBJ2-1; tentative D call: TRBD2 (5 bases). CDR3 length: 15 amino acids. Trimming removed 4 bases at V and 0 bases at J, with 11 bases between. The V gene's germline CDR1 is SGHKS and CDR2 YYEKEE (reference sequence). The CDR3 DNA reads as TGTGCCAGCAGCGGACTGCCCTTCTCCTACAATGAGCAGTTCTTC. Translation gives CASSGLPFSYNEQFF.

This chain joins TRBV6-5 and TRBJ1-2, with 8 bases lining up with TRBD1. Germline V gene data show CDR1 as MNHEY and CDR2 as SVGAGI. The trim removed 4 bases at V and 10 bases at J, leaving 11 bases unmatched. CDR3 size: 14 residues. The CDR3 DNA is TGTGCCAGCAGTTTGACAGGGGTGTCCGTAGACTACACCTTC. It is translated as CASSLTGVSVDYTF.

The CDR3, as DNA: TGTGCCAGCAGTGAATTGTCTAGCGGGCCCTACGAGCAGTACTTC. It translates to CASSELSSGPYEQYF. This rearrangement joins TRBV6-1 to TRBJ2-7, with 8 bases lining up with TRBD2. The V and J ends lost 2 bases and 2 bases, in that order; junction bases with no gene match: 5. Looked up from germline, CDR1 is MNHNS and CDR2 is SASEGT. The CDR3 has 15 residues.

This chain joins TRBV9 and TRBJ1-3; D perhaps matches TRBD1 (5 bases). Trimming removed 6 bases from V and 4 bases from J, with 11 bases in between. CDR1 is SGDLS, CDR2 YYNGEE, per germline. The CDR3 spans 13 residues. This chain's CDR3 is CASTGGDGNTIYF. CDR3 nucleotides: TGTGCCAGCACCGGGGGGGACGGAAACACCATATATTTT. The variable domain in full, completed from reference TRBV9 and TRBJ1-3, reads DSGVTQTPKHLITATGQRVTLRCSPRSGDLSVYWYQQSLDQGLQFLIQYYNGEERAKGNILERFSAQQFPDLHSELNLSSLELGDSALYFCASTGGDGNTIYFGEGSWLTVV.

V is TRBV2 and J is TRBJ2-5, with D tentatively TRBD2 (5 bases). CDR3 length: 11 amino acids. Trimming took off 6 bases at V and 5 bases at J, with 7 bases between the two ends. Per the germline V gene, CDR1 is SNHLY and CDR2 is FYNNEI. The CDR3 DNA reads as TGTGCCAGCAGCACTAGGGAGACCCAGTACTTC. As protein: CASSTRETQYF.

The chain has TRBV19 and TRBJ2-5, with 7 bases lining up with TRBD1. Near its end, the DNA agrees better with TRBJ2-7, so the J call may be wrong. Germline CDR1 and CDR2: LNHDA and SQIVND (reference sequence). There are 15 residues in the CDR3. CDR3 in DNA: TGTGCCAGTAGTGCCGACAGGGCTAGCTCCTACGAGCAGTACTTC. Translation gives CASSADRASSYEQYF.

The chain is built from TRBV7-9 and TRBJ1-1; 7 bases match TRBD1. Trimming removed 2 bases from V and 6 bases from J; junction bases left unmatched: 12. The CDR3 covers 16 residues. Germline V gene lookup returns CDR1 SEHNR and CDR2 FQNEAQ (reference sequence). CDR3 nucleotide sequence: TGTGCCAGCAGCTTATCGACAGGGCGGTTGGGATCTGAAGCTTTCTTT. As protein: CASSLSTGRLGSEAFF.

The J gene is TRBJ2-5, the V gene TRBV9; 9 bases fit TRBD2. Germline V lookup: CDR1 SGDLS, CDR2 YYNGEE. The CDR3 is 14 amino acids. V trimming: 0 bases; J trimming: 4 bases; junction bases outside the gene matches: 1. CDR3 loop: CASSVGGGAETQYF. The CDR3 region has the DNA TGTGCCAGCAGCGTAGGCGGGGGGGCAGAGACCCAGTACTTC.

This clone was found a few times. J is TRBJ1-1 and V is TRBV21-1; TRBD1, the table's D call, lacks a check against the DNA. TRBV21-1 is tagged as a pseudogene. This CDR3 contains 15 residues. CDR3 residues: CASRPPGQQNTEAFF. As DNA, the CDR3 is TGTGCCAGCAGACCCCCGGGACAGCAGAACACTGAAGCTTTCTTT.

CDR3: CASSFGGGHTGELFF. The CDR3 nucleotides are TGTGCCAGCAGCTTTGGCGGCGGGCACACCGGGGAGCTGTTTTTT. The V gene is TRBV7-7, the J gene TRBJ2-2; the D gene is possibly TRBD2 (5 bases). CDR3 length: 15 residues. Germline CDR1 reads SSHAT; CDR2 reads FNYEAQ (reference sequence). Deletions cut 3 bases from V and 3 bases from J, with 11 bases between.

The CDR3 DNA is TGCGCCAGCAGCAATCCGACAGGCACCGGGGAGCTGTTTTTT. Protein product: CASSNPTGTGELFF. The chain carries TRBV5-1 and TRBJ2-2; the D gene is possibly TRBD1 (6 bases). This CDR3 has 14 amino acids. Trimming pared 4 bases from V and 4 bases from J, leaving 11 bases between. Germline V gene lookup returns CDR1 SGHRS and CDR2 YFSETQ.

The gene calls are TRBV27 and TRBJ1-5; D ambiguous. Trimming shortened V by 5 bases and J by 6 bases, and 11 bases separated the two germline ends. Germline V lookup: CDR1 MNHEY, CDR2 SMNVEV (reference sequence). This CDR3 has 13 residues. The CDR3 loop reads CASSQRLGQPQHF. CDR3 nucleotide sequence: TGTGCCAGCAGTCAAAGACTGGGTCAGCCCCAGCATTTT.

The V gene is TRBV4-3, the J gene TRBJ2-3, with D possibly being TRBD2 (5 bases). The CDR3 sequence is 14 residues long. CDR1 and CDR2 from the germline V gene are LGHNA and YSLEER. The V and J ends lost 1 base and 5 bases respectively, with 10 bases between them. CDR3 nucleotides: TGCGCCAGCAGCCAAGGGACCGGGGAAGATACGCAGTATTTT. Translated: CASSQGTGEDTQYF.

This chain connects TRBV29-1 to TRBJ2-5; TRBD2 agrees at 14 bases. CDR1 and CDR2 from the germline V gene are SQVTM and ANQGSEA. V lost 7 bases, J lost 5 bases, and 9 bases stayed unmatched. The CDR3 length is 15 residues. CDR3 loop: CSARGLAGAWETQYF. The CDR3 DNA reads TGCAGCGCCAGGGGACTAGCGGGGGCCTGGGAGACCCAGTACTTC.

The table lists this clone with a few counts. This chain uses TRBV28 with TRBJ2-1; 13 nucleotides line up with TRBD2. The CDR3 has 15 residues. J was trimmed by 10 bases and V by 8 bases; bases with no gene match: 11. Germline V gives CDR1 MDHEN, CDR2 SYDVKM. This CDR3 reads CASGDGLAGVGEQFF. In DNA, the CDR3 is TGTGCCAGCGGGGATGGACTAGCGGGGGTTGGGGAGCAGTTCTTC.

The CDR3 DNA is TGTGCCAGCAGAAAGGGAGGGGACAATGAGCAGTTCTTC. Translated, it gives CASRKGGDNEQFF. The chain recombines TRBV7-3 with TRBJ2-1, with 7 bases lining up with TRBD2. This CDR3 is 13 amino acids long. V shed 6 bases and J 5 bases; nucleotides not matched to a gene: 4. CDR1 is SGHTA, CDR2 FQGTGA, per germline.

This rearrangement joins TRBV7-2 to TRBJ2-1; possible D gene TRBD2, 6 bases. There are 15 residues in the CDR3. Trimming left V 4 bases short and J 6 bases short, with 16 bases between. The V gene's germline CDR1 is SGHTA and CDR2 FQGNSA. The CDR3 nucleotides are TGTGCCAGCAGCTCTCTAGCGTGGGGCGGCAATGAGCAGTTCTTC. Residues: CASSSLAWGGNEQFF.

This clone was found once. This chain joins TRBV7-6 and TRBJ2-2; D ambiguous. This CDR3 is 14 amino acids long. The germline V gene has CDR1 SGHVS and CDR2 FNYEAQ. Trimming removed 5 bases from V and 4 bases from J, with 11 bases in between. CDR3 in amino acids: CASSGNSFTGELFF. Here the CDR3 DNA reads TGTGCCAGCAGCGGCAACAGTTTCACCGGGGAGCTGTTTTTT.

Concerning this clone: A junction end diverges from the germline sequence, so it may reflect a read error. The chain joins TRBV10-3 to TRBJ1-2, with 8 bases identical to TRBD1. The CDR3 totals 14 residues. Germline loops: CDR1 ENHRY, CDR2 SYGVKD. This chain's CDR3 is CAISESAGGLGYPF. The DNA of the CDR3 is TGTGCCATCAGTGAGTCCGCAGGGGGCCTTGGCTACCCCTTC.

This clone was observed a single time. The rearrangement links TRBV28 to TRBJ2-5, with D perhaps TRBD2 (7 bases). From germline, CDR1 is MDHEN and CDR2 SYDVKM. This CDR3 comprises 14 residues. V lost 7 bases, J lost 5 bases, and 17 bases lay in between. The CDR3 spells CASTLGGELETQYF. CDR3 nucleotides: TGTGCCAGCACCCTAGGGGGGGAATTGGAGACCCAGTACTTC.

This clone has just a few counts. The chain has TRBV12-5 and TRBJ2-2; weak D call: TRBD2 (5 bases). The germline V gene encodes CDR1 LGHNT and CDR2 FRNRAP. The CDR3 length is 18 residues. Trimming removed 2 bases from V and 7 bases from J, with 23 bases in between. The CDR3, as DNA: TGTGCTAGTGGTTTGATGGCCCCGGGTGGGGAGAAGGGCGGGGAGCTGTTTTTT. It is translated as CASGLMAPGGEKGGELFF.

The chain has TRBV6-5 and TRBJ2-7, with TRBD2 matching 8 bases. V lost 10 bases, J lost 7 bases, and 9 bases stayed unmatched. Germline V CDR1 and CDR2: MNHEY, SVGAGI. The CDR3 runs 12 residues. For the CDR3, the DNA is TGTGCCATCGGGAGGGGTGATAGAGAGCAGTACTTC. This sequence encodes CAIGRGDREQYF.

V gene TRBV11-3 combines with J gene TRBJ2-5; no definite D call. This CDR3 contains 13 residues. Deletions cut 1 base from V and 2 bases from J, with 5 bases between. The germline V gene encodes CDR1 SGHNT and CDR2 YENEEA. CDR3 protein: CASSLVRQETQYF. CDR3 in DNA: TGTGCCAGCAGCTTAGTGAGGCAAGAGACCCAGTACTTC.

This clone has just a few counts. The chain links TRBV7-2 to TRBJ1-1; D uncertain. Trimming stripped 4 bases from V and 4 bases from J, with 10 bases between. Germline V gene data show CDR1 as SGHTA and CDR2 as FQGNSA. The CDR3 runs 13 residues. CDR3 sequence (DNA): TGTGCCAGCAGCTCACCCGGCGGCACTGAAGCTTTCTTT. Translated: CASSSPGGTEAFF.

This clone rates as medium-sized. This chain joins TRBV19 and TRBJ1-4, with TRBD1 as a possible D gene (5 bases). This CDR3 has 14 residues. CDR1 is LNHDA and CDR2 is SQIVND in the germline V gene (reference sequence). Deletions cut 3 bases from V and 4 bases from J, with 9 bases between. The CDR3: CASSIRQGNEKLFF. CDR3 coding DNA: TGTGCCAGTAGTATTCGGCAGGGTAATGAAAAACTGTTTTTT.

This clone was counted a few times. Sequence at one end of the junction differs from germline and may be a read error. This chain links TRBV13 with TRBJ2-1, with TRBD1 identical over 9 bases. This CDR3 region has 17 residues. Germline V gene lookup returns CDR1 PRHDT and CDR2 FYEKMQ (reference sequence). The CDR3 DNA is TGTGCCAGCAGCTTAGCCCTAACAGGGGGCGACGGGAATGAGCAGCTCTTC. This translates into CASSLALTGGDGNEQLF.

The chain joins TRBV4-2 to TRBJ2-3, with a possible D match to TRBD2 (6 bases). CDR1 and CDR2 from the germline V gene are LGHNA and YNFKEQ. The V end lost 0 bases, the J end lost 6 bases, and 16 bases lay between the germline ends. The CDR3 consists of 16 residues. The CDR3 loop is CASSQEGRDGVDTQYF. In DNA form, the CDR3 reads TGTGCCAGCAGCCAAGAGGGGCGGGACGGGGTGGATACGCAGTATTTT.

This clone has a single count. The CDR3 DNA is TGTGCCAGCAGACACAAACTAGCGGGGCAAGAGACCCAGTACTTC. It codes for CASRHKLAGQETQYF. The chain carries TRBV19 and TRBJ2-5; 10 bases agree with TRBD2. CDR1 is LNHDA, CDR2 SQIVND, per germline (reference sequence). V lost 9 bases, J lost 2 bases, and 9 bases stayed unmatched. The CDR3 loop spans 15 amino acids.

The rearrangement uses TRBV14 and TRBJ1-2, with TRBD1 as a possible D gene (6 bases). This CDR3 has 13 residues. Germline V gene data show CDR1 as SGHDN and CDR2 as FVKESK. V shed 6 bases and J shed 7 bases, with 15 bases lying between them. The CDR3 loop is CASRSTGSTGYTF. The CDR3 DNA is TGTGCCAGCAGATCAACAGGGAGTACTGGCTACACCTTC.

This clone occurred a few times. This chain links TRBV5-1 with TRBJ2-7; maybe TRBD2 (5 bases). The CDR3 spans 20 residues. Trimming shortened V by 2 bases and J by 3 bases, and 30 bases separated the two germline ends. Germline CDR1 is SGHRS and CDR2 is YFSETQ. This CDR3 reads CASSFHHPPEGSGRLYEQYF. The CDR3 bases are TGCGCCAGCAGCTTCCACCACCCGCCCGAAGGGAGTGGTCGGCTCTACGAGCAGTACTTC.

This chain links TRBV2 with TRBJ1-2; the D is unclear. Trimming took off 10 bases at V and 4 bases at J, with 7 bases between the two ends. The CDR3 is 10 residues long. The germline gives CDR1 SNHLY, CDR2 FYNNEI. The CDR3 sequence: CATTIYGYTF. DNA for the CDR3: TGTGCCACTACTATCTATGGCTACACCTTC.

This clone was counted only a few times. This CDR3 reads CASSLSTGGYSEQFF. In DNA form, the CDR3 reads TGTGCCAGCAGCTTAAGTACAGGGGGGTATAGTGAGCAGTTCTTC. The J gene is TRBJ2-1, the V gene TRBV7-6; the match to TRBD1 covers 8 bases. J was trimmed by 9 bases and V by 2 bases; bases with no gene match: 9. Germline V gene lookup returns CDR1 SGHVS and CDR2 FNYEAQ. The CDR3 totals 15 residues. The variable domain in full, with the rest retrieved from reference TRBV7-6 and TRBJ2-1, is GAGVSQSPRYKVTKRGQDVALRCDPISGHVSLYWYRQALGQGPEFLTYFNYEAQQDKSGLPNDRFSAERPEGSISTLTIQRTEQRDSAMYRCASSLSTGGYSEQFFGPGTRLTVL.